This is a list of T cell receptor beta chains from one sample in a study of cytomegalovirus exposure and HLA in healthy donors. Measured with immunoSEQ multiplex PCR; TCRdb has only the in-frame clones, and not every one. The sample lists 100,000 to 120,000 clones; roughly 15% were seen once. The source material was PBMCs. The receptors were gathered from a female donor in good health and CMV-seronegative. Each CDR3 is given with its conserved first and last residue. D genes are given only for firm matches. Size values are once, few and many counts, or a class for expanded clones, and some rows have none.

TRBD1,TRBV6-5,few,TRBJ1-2,CASSWTGEGYTF,TGTGCCAGCAGTTGGACAGGGGAGGGCTACACCTTC
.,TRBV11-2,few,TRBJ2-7,CASSLDRAGSYEQYF,TGTGCCAGCAGCTTAGATAGGGCAGGGTCCTACGAGCAGTACTTC
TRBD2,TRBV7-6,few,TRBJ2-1,CASSRLAGSGNEQFF,TGTGCCAGCAGCCGACTAGCGGGGAGTGGGAATGAGCAGTTCTTC
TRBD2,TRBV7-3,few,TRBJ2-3,CASSFTSGRAATQYF,TGTGCCAGCAGCTTCACTAGCGGGAGGGCCGCTACGCAGTATTTT
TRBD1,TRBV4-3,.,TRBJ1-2,CASNRDREDGYTF,TGCGCCAGCAACCGGGACAGGGAGGATGGCTACACCTTC
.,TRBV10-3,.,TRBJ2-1,CAISGAQGSAQFF,TGTGCCATCAGTGGAGCACAGGGATCAGCGCAGTTCTTC
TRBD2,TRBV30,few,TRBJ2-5,CAWRPLAEQETQYF,TGTGCCTGGAGGCCCCTAGCGGAGCAAGAGACCCAGTACTTC
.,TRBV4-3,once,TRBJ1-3,CASSQESFPSGNTIYF,TGCGCCAGCAGCCAAGAGTCGTTTCCCTCTGGAAACACCATATATTTT
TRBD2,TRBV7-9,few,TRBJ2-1,CASSLVSGTGSNEQFF,TGTGCCAGCAGCTTAGTTAGCGGGACGGGAAGCAATGAGCAGTTCTTC
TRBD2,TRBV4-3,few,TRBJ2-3,CASSQGYQASGGDTQYF,TGCGCCAGCAGCCAAGGTTATCAGGCTAGCGGGGGGGATACGCAGTATTTT
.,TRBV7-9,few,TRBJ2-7,CASSLGGVSYEQYF,TGTGCCAGCAGCTTAGGAGGAGTCTCCTACGAGCAGTACTTC
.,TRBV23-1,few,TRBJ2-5,CASSLFSEETQYF,TGCGCCAGCAGTCTTTTCAGTGAAGAGACCCAGTACTTC
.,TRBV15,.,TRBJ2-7,CATSRGDRSAYEQYF,TGTGCCACCAGCAGAGGAGACAGGTCAGCCTACGAGCAGTACTTC
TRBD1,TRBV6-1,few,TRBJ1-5,CASSDRQGRNQPQHF,TGTGCCAGCAGCGACCGACAGGGACGGAATCAGCCCCAGCATTTT
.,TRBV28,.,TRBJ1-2,CASKGVQGYTF,TGTGCCAGCAAGGGAGTACAGGGCTACACCTTC
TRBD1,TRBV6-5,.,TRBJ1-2,CASRSGTGSGYTF,TGTGCCAGCAGATCCGGGACAGGGTCTGGCTACACCTTC
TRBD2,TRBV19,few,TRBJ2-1,CASTAAGELYNEQFF,TGTGCCAGTACGGCGGCGGGAGAGTTATACAATGAGCAGTTCTTC
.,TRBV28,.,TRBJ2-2,CASSTPSGTGGELFF,TGTGCCAGCTCAACACCAAGCGGGACAGGCGGGGAGCTGTTTTTT
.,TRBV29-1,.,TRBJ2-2,CSVEDRKYTGELFF,TGCAGCGTTGAAGACAGGAAATACACCGGGGAGCTGTTTTTT
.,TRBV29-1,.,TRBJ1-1,CSVASTGSEAFF,TGCAGCGTCGCTAGCACGGGGTCTGAAGCTTTCTTT
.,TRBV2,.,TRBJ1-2,CASSSIQGSGYGYTF,TGTGCCAGCAGTTCAATACAGGGCTCCGGCTATGGCTACACCTTC
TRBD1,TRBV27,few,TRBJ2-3,CASSRRTGRNTDTQYF,TGTGCCAGCAGTCGTAGGACAGGGAGAAACACAGATACGCAGTATTTT
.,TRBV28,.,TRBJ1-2,CASSLGSRGGGYGYTF,TGTGCCAGCAGTTTGGGAAGTAGGGGAGGGGGCTATGGCTACACCTTC
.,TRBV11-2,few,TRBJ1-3,CASSERGFSGNTIYF,TGTGCCAGCAGCGAAAGGGGGTTTTCAGGAAACACCATATATTTT
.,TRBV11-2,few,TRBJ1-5,CASSLVHGNQPQHF,TGTGCCAGCAGCTTAGTCCATGGCAATCAGCCCCAGCATTTT
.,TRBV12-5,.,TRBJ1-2,CASGPDSNYGYTF,TGTGCTAGTGGCCCAGACAGCAACTATGGCTACACCTTC
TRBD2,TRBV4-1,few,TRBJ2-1,CASSWTRGEQFF,TGCGCCAGCAGCTGGACTAGGGGTGAGCAGTTCTTC
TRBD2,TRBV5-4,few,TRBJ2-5,CASSLGGQGGETQYF,TGTGCCAGCAGCTTGGGGGGCCAGGGAGGGGAGACCCAGTACTTC
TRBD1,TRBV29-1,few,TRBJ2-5,CSAYRGAQETQYF,TGCAGCGCCTACAGGGGGGCCCAAGAGACCCAGTACTTC
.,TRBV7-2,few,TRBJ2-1,CASSPDSAYNEQFF,TGTGCCAGCAGCCCAGACAGCGCCTACAATGAGCAGTTCTTC
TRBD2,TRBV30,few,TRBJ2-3,CASQRDGRTDTQYF,TGTGCCTCCCAGCGGGACGGACGCACAGATACGCAGTATTTT
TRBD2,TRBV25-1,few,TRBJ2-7,CASSEYGGTSKYEQYF,TGTGCCAGCAGTGAATATGGGGGGACTAGCAAATACGAGCAGTACTTC
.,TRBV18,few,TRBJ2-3,CASSSTGPNTDTQYF,TGTGCCAGCTCATCGACAGGTCCAAACACAGATACGCAGTATTTT
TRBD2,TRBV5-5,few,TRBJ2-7,CASSLRERETYEQYF,TGTGCCAGCAGCTTAAGGGAGCGGGAGACCTACGAGCAGTACTTC
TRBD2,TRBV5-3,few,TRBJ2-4,CARSPRTSGSDLAKNIQYF,TGTGCCAGAAGCCCAAGGACTAGCGGGTCCGATCTAGCCAAAAACATTCAGTACTTC
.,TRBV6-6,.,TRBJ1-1,CASRRGGDTEAFF,TGTGCCAGCAGACGTGGGGGGGACACTGAAGCTTTCTTT
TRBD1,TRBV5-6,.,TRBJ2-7,CASSYWTGADYEQYF,TGTGCCAGCAGCTATTGGACAGGGGCTGACTACGAGCAGTACTTC
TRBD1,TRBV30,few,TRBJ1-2,CAWSSGQGWSLNYGYTF,TGTGCCTGGAGCTCCGGACAGGGGTGGTCCCTCAACTATGGCTACACCTTC
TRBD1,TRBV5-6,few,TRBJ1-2,CASSLAGPGQESYGYTF,TGTGCCAGCAGCTTGGCAGGGCCGGGACAGGAGAGTTATGGCTACACCTTC
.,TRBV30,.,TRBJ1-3,CAWPPGNGNTIYF,TGTGCCTGGCCGCCAGGGAATGGAAACACCATATATTTT
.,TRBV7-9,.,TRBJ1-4,CASSLGTGETNEKLFF,TGTGCCAGCAGCTTAGGAACGGGAGAAACTAATGAAAAACTGTTTTTT
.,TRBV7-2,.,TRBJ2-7,CASSLAEYEQYF,TGTGCCAGCAGCTTAGCGGAGTACGAGCAGTACTTC
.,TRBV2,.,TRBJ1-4,CASKVGNGDEKLFF,TGTGCCAGCAAGGTCGGGAATGGAGATGAAAAACTGTTTTTT
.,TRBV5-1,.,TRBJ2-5,CASSSQGDRQETQYF,TGCGCCAGCAGCTCACAGGGAGACCGTCAAGAGACCCAGTACTTC
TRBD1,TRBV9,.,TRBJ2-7,CASSVASTGGEQYF,TGTGCCAGCAGCGTAGCCTCGACAGGGGGCGAGCAGTACTTC
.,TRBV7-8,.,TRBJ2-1,CASSLVAGPTIEQFF,TGTGCCAGCAGCTTAGTGGCGGGCCCGACGATTGAGCAGTTCTTC
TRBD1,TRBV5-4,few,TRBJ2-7,CASSIRTGREYF,TGTGCCAGCAGCATAAGGACAGGACGGGAGTACTTC
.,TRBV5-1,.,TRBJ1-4,CASSPRVEEKLFF,TGCGCCAGCAGTCCCAGGGTCGAAGAAAAACTGTTTTTT
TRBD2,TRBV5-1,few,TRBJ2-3,CASSRWAGGTSTDTQYF,TGCGCCAGCAGCCGTTGGGCGGGGGGAACTAGCACAGATACGCAGTATTTT
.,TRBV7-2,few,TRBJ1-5,CASSSVNQPQHF,TGTGCCAGCAGCTCCGTTAATCAGCCCCAGCATTTT
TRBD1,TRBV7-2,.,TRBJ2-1,CASSLVTGGGSGYNEQFF,TGTGCCAGCAGCTTAGTTACAGGGGGCGGTAGCGGGTACAATGAGCAGTTCTTC
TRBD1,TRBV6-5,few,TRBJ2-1,CASSLRDRGRFEQFF,TGTGCCAGCAGCCTCCGGGACAGGGGGCGATTCGAGCAGTTCTTC
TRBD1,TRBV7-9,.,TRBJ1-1,CAGTGNTEAFF,TGTGCCGGGACAGGGAACACTGAAGCTTTCTTT